This paragraph covers one T cell receptor beta chain sequence. The antigen remains undetermined. The sample originates from a study of T cells in Graves' hyperthyroidism and ophthalmopathy. Regions amplified from RNA transcripts were the TCR beta CDR3 regions. The study used the HTBI primer set for a first-round RT-PCR of the TCR CDR3. TCRdb used MiXCR to reprocess the multiplex PCR reads, holding one entry per CDR3 protein. The table includes some 550,000 distinct CDR3 sequences, around 21% detected once. Subjects aged 18 to 65 presented with newly diagnosed hyperthyroidism of less than 2 months' duration. Study-level points and caveats: Most thyroid clonotypes that were expanded above 0.001 also turned up in blood.

Per the germline V gene, CDR1 is LNHDA and CDR2 is SQIVND (reference sequence). The CDR3 totals 14 residues. Trimming shortened V by 6 bases and J by 5 bases, and 13 bases separated the two germline ends. This TCR came from a young man with Graves' hyperthyroidism. The chain is built from TRBV19 and TRBJ2-2; tentatively, D is TRBD1 (6 bases). The sample consisted of blood. The CDR3 region has the DNA TGTGCCAGTAGGTTACAGGGCTCAACCGGGGAGCTGTTTTTT. It encodes CASRLQGSTGELFF.